This entry describes one T cell receptor (beta chain). The sample originates from a study of blood T cell repertoires in COVID-19. Study context: PBMCs, B-cell-depleted T cells, or T cells provided the cDNA or gDNA that made up the material.

The CDR3 runs 16 residues. Germline V gene sequence: CDR1 KGHSH, CDR2 LQKENI. Trimming took 0 bases from V and 1 from J; bases not matched to a gene: 5. Recovered Cohort 3 donors showed two negative PCRs, clearance, or symptom resolution. Sequencing was performed with immunoSEQ multiplex PCR; in TCRdb, only in-frame clones are kept and a portion is missing. Seen here are fewer than 350,000 clones, roughly 85% observed once, and the top ten hold approximately 6%. The sample taken for sequencing was PBMCs or T cells enriched from blood (not recorded which). The source is a woman aged 40 to 50 who had recovered from COVID-19. The J gene is TRBJ2-5, the V gene TRBV18; 7 bases line up with TRBD1. This CDR3 reads CASSPPTGIGQETQYF. CDR3 nucleotides: TGTGCCAGCTCACCACCGACAGGGATAGGCCAAGAGACCCAGTACTTC.